This passage covers 8 T cell receptor beta chains from one sample sequenced in a study of T-cell reconstitution after alpha-beta-depleted transplantation in children. A library of TCRbeta sequences, prepared with unique molecular identifiers, was generated. TCRdb recomputed calls from the PCR reads with MiXCR, one row per CDR3 protein. The sample lists about 580,000 distinct CDR3 sequences, more than 20% occurring once. The sequenced sample was PBMCs, mostly from graft donor cells, obtained 360 days after TCRalphabeta/CD19-depleted stem cell transplant. These receptors were obtained from a boy under two years old who had a stem cell transplant for acute myeloid leukemia, so the T cells may come from the graft donor.

This clonotype occurred many times. This sequence joins TRBV29-1 and TRBJ2-2; 8 bases fit TRBD1. The length of the CDR3 is 14 residues. V trimming: 6 bases; J trimming: 7 bases; junction bases outside the gene matches: 10. The germline gives CDR1 SQVTM, CDR2 ANQGSEA. This CDR3 reads CSVRGQGRNGELFF. For the CDR3, the DNA is TGCAGCGTCAGGGGGCAGGGAAGAAACGGGGAGCTGTTTTTT.

The chain is built from TRBV20-1 and TRBJ1-5; D may be TRBD1 (5 bases). V lost 0 bases, J lost 3 bases, and 6 bases lay in between. CDR3 length: 13 residues. CDR1 is DFQATT and CDR2 is SNEGSKA in the germline V gene (reference sequence). CDR3 sequence reads: CSAREGVNQPQHF. The CDR3 region has the DNA TGCAGTGCTAGAGAAGGGGTCAATCAGCCCCAGCATTTT.

This chain joins TRBV13 and TRBJ2-1, with unresolved D. This CDR3 has 11 amino acids. Trimming took 5 bases from V and 9 from J, leaving 8 bases between them. CDR1 is PRHDT and CDR2 is FYEKMQ in the germline V gene (reference sequence). The CDR3 loop reads CASSRPSEQFF. In DNA, the CDR3 is TGTGCCAGCAGCCGCCCGTCTGAGCAGTTCTTC.

This clonotype was recorded many times. V usage is TRBV20-1 and J usage is TRBJ2-5; 11 positions match TRBD2. CDR1 is DFQATT and CDR2 is SNEGSKA in the germline V gene (reference sequence). This CDR3 comprises 15 residues. V shed 4 bases and J 6 bases; nucleotides not matched to a gene: 10. This chain's CDR3 is CSATLPGLAAQTQYF. The CDR3 region has the DNA TGCAGTGCTACTCTCCCGGGACTAGCGGCACAGACCCAGTACTTC.

This clonotype appeared many times. This chain links TRBV5-1 with TRBJ2-7, with D possibly TRBD1 on 5 matching bases. In germline, CDR1 is SGHRS, CDR2 YFSETQ. V was cut by 3 bases and J by 3 bases, with 10 bases left in between. The CDR3 loop spans 13 amino acids. DNA for the CDR3: TGCGCCAGCAGCTCTCAGGGCTACTACGAGCAGTACTTC. Its translation: CASSSQGYYEQYF.

This clonotype was seen only a few times. The rearrangement joins TRBV20-1 to TRBJ1-2; possible D gene TRBD1, 6 bases. The CDR3 totals 15 residues. From germline, CDR1 is DFQATT and CDR2 SNEGSKA (reference sequence). Trimming stripped 0 bases from V and 3 bases from J, with 14 bases between. In DNA, the CDR3 is TGCAGTGCTAGAGAAAAAACAGGGCGACACTATGGCTACACCTTC. This gives the protein CSAREKTGRHYGYTF.

This clonotype was counted many times. The chain joins TRBV29-1 to TRBJ2-5; 8 nucleotides agree with TRBD2. The CDR3 runs 17 residues. CDR1 is SQVTM and CDR2 is ANQGSEA in the germline V gene. J gave up 0 bases and V 0 bases, and 9 bases lay outside the gene matches. The CDR3 reads CSVEDLGGGFYQETQYF. The CDR3 DNA is TGCAGCGTTGAAGATCTTGGCGGGGGGTTCTACCAAGAGACCCAGTACTTC.

DNA for the CDR3: TGTGCCAGCAGCCAAGACCCGGGGGGCCAGTTCTTC. This translates into CASSQDPGGQFF. The chain has TRBV3-1 and TRBJ2-1; TRBD2 is a possible D gene (7 bases). Germline assignment: CDR1 LGHDT and CDR2 YNNKEL (reference sequence). This CDR3 contains 12 residues. V shed 0 bases and J shed 13 bases, with 10 bases lying between them.